This T cell receptor beta chain was recovered during a study of T cell responses to AZD1222 COVID-19 vaccine. Study details: Second-dose intervals of approximately 4 or approximately 12 weeks were pooled.

A word on this clone: What it binds is unknown.

V gave up 4 bases and J gave up 3 bases, with 13 bases separating them. Germline-derived CDR1 and CDR2 are MDHEN and SYDVKM. The CDR3 spans 15 residues. Sequencing was performed with immunoSEQ multiplex PCR; in TCRdb, only in-frame clones are kept and a portion is missing. The sample carries roughly 60,000 clones, roughly 82% recorded once. Study outcomes and limitations: Seropositive status at baseline applied to only a handful of AZD1222 recipients. Of spike-specific TCRs, nearly half reportedly target regions left unmutated in variants.

The chain uses TRBV28 and TRBJ1-5; D unresolved. The receptor was isolated from an adult in good health. Sequencing used peripheral blood, obtained on day 0 of AZD1222 vaccination. The CDR3 is CASSSGGRNNQPQHF. The CDR3 nucleotides are TGTGCCAGCAGTTCGGGAGGGAGGAACAATCAGCCCCAGCATTTT.